These 21 T cell receptor beta chains were sequenced from one sample in a study of sequential checkpoint blockade in melanoma. Treatment defined: randomized to nivolumab then ipilimumab (arm A) or the reverse (arm B). Sequenced by immunoSEQ multiplex PCR; TCRdb stores in-frame clones only, minus some. Among under 25,000 clones, about 81% were seen once, and the ten largest hold approximately 38%. Sequencing used CD8+ T cells sorted from blood (inferred from file names), obtained from a patient given nivolumab and ipilimumab in sequence. The receptors derive from a human donor with melanoma.

The rearrangement joins TRBV19 to TRBJ1-2; a weak D match, TRBD1 (5 bases). Germline-derived CDR1 and CDR2 are LNHDA and SQIVND (reference sequence). The V gene lost 6 bases and the J gene lost 3 bases, with 20 bases spanning the gap. The CDR3 contains 16 residues. The CDR3 DNA reads as TGTGCCAGTAGCCTGGCCCCGTCGACAGCTCACTATGGCTACACCTTC. It yields the protein CASSLAPSTAHYGYTF.

The rearrangement joins TRBV28 to TRBJ1-5, with 7 bases matching TRBD1. The CDR3 length is 17 residues. Germline trimming cut 6 bases from V and 0 bases from J; bases unmatched to any gene: 11. Germline CDR1 is MDHEN and CDR2 is SYDVKM. The CDR3 nucleotides are TGTGCCAGCAGCATGCCGGGACAGCCTTATAGCAATCAGCCCCAGCATTTT. This codes for CASSMPGQPYSNQPQHF.

In DNA, the CDR3 is TGTGCCAGCATTGCCATCCGGGAACTACCTGAAGCTTTCTTT. This gives the protein CASIAIRELPEAFF. The chain employs TRBV28 and TRBJ1-1; D uncertain. V gave up 7 bases and J gave up 6 bases, with 18 bases separating them. The length of the CDR3 is 14 residues. Germline loops: CDR1 MDHEN, CDR2 SYDVKM.

The chain links TRBV7-9 to TRBJ2-6, with 8 positions matching TRBD1. Trimming removed 1 base from V and 2 bases from J; junction bases left unmatched: 1. Germline values: CDR1 SEHNR, CDR2 FQNEAQ (reference sequence). The CDR3 runs 16 residues. CDR3 residues: CASSLGTGTGANVLTF. The CDR3 DNA reads TGTGCCAGCAGCTTAGGGACAGGGACTGGGGCCAACGTCCTGACTTTC.

The chain is built from TRBV7-2 and TRBJ1-1; perhaps TRBD1 as D (5 bases). Trimming shortened V by 5 bases and J by 4 bases, and 17 bases separated the two germline ends. The CDR3 is 15 amino acids. Looked up from germline, CDR1 is SGHTA and CDR2 is FQGNSA. The CDR3 protein is CASSPTVWGGTEAFF. The DNA for the CDR3 is TGTGCCAGCAGCCCCACTGTCTGGGGCGGCACTGAAGCTTTCTTT.

The gene calls are TRBV11-2 and TRBJ1-2, with no clear D. V dropped 1 base and J dropped 2 bases, with 11 bases sitting between them. The CDR3 has 15 amino acids. Germline loops: CDR1 SGHAT, CDR2 FQNNGV. CDR3 nucleotide sequence: TGTGCCAGCAGCTTAGCGGGGTCCGGGAACTATGGCTACACCTTC. Translated, it gives CASSLAGSGNYGYTF.

The chain carries TRBV6-5 and TRBJ1-2; the match to TRBD1 covers 11 bases. The J segment lost 7 bases and the V segment lost 2 bases, leaving 6 bases of the junction unmatched. Germline CDR1 and CDR2: MNHEY and SVGAGI. This CDR3 region has 15 residues. In DNA, the CDR3 is TGTGCCAGCAGTTACGCCGGGACAGGGGGTTCTGGCTACACCTTC. Protein sequence: CASSYAGTGGSGYTF.

This clone has just one count. V usage is TRBV6-5 and J usage is TRBJ2-7; TRBD1 matches 9 bases. V was clipped by 0 bases and J by 7 bases; unmatched bases: 7. There are 15 residues in the CDR3. CDR1 is MNHEY, CDR2 SVGAGI, per germline. CDR3 sequence: CASSYSLGQGQEQYF. CDR3 DNA: TGTGCCAGCAGTTACTCCTTGGGACAGGGACAAGAGCAGTACTTC.

This clone was seen a single time. In DNA form, the CDR3 reads TGCGCCAGCAGCCAAGATTCCCTACAGGGCCTAGGTGGAAACACCATATATTTT. This encodes CASSQDSLQGLGGNTIYF. The J gene is TRBJ1-3, the V gene TRBV4-1; D is possibly TRBD1 (6 bases). This CDR3 region has 18 residues. Trimming left V 0 bases short and J 3 bases short, with 18 bases between. Germline loops: CDR1 MGHRA, CDR2 YSYEKL.

The chain joins TRBV6-5 to TRBJ2-1; D uncertain. From germline, CDR1 is MNHEY and CDR2 SVGAGI. The CDR3 consists of 13 residues. The V gene lost 2 bases and the J gene lost 7 bases, with 9 bases spanning the gap. The chain's CDR3 is CASSYSPDNEQFF. CDR3 sequence (DNA): TGTGCCAGCAGTTACAGCCCTGATAATGAGCAGTTCTTC.

This clone showed up just once. The CDR3 DNA follows: TGTGCCAGCAGTGACCCTGACAGGCCTATGTTAGACACCTTC. Translating gives CASSDPDRPMLDTF. V usage is TRBV2 and J usage is TRBJ1-2, with D possibly matching TRBD1 (6 bases). Trimming pared 3 bases from V and 12 bases from J, leaving 20 bases between. Germline V gene sequence: CDR1 SNHLY, CDR2 FYNNEI. This CDR3 has 14 residues.

V is TRBV19 and J is TRBJ1-1, with D perhaps matching TRBD1 (5 bases). The CDR3 runs 14 residues. CDR1 is LNHDA, CDR2 SQIVND, per germline (reference sequence). With 3 bases removed from V and 2 bases from J, the gap between germline ends came to 10 bases. The CDR3 region is CASSIRDYNTEAFF. DNA for the CDR3: TGTGCCAGTAGTATCAGGGACTATAACACTGAAGCTTTCTTT. Combining the CDR3 with reference TRBV19 and TRBJ1-1 gives the whole variable domain DGGITQSPKYLFRKEGQNVTLSCEQNLNHDAMYWYRQDPGQGLRLIYYSQIVNDFQKGDIAEGYSVSREKKESFPLTVTSAQKNPTAFYLCASSIRDYNTEAFFGQGTRLTVV.

V is TRBV28 and J is TRBJ1-1; D gene uncertain. This CDR3 is built from 13 residues. The germline gives CDR1 MDHEN, CDR2 SYDVKM. The V end was cut by 5 bases, the J end by 1 base, with 8 bases between. The CDR3 DNA sequence: TGTGCCAGCAGTCCCGAGAAGAACACTGAAGCTTTCTTT. This gives the protein CASSPEKNTEAFF.

The chain carries TRBV10-3 and TRBJ2-1; D is perhaps TRBD2 (5 bases). The CDR3 runs 11 residues. Trimming stripped 7 bases from V and 6 bases from J, with 7 bases between. Looked up from germline, CDR1 is ENHRY and CDR2 is SYGVKD. CDR3 sequence: CAITSGNEQFF. The CDR3 nucleotides read TGTGCCATCACCAGCGGCAATGAGCAGTTCTTC.

The rearrangement uses TRBV19 and TRBJ2-1, with no clear D. CDR1 LNHDA and CDR2 SQIVND come from the germline V gene (reference sequence). This CDR3 spans 11 amino acids. With 10 bases removed from V and 4 bases from J, the gap between germline ends came to 8 bases. CDR3 sequence: CATADYNEQFF. CDR3 coding DNA: TGTGCCACCGCGGATTACAATGAGCAGTTCTTC.

The chain couples TRBV6-6 to TRBJ1-4; 10 positions match TRBD1. Germline values: CDR1 MNHNY, CDR2 SVGAGI (reference sequence). CDR3 length equals 15 residues. Trimming took 0 bases from V and 5 from J; bases not matched to a gene: 0. The CDR3 DNA follows: TGTGCCAGCAGTTACTCGGGACAGGGGAATGAAAAACTGTTTTTT. The encoded protein is CASSYSGQGNEKLFF.

This chain connects TRBV2 to TRBJ1-2; D is unresolved. The CDR3 consists of 14 residues. Trimming left V 3 bases short and J 4 bases short, with 12 bases between. Germline-derived CDR1 and CDR2 are SNHLY and FYNNEI. This CDR3 reads CASSDPDGAYGYTF. In DNA form, the CDR3 reads TGTGCCAGCAGTGACCCCGACGGAGCCTATGGCTACACCTTC.

The chain couples TRBV6-1 to TRBJ2-7; D might be TRBD1 (5 bases). Per the germline V gene, CDR1 is MNHNS and CDR2 is SASEGT. Trimming took 2 bases from V and 3 from J, leaving 8 bases between them. The CDR3 extends over 13 amino acids. CDR3: CASSETTDYEQYF. In nucleotides, the CDR3 is TGTGCCAGCAGTGAAACGACAGACTACGAGCAGTACTTC.

This chain connects TRBV14 to TRBJ1-2; 7 nucleotides agree with TRBD1. CDR1 SGHDN and CDR2 FVKESK come from the germline V gene. The CDR3 extends over 13 amino acids. The J segment lost 11 bases and the V segment lost 0 bases, leaving 6 bases of the junction unmatched. The CDR3 DNA reads TGTGCCAGCAGCCAAGAAGTCCAGGGGGAATACACCTTC. The encoded protein is CASSQEVQGEYTF.

Details on this clone: This sample includes further DNA sequences coding for the same CDR3. The CDR3 bases are TGTGCCAGCAGCTTGGGACAGGGGCTATACGAGCAGTACTTC. Its translation: CASSLGQGLYEQYF. The chain carries TRBV5-6 and TRBJ2-7; 8 bases match TRBD1. Germline-derived CDR1 and CDR2 are SGHDT and YYEEEE. V lost 0 bases and J lost 4; bases outside the gene matches: 3. This CDR3 has 14 amino acids.

V gene TRBV15 combines with J gene TRBJ2-5; TRBD1 agrees at 9 bases. The closer fit of TRBJ2-7 to the DNA end suggests the J call may be wrong. CDR3 size: 13 residues. CDR1 is LNHNV and CDR2 is YYDKDF in the germline V gene (reference sequence). CDR3: CATGGTGTYEQYF. The CDR3, as DNA: TGTGCCACCGGGGGGACAGGGACCTACGAGCAGTACTTC.